This T cell receptor (beta chain) was profiled in a study of Graves' ophthalmopathy and Graves' hyperthyroidism. Study-wide background: Stable hyperthyroid donors showed no ophthalmopathy during 18 months follow-up.

The V end was cut by 3 bases, the J end by 4 bases, with 12 bases between. Germline V gene lookup returns CDR1 SGHVS and CDR2 FNYEAQ. The CDR3 runs 14 residues. The authors amplified TCR beta CDR3 regions, and they did so from RNA transcripts for repertoire sequencing. In the first round, RT-PCR was carried out with HTBI primers, and a multiplex PCR formed the second round. TCRdb re-called the multiplex PCR reads through MiXCR, storing one row per CDR3 protein. The sample records 560,000 or so distinct CDR3 sequences, approximately 37% being singletons. The sequence derives from an adult man with Graves' hyperthyroidism. Sequencing was done on a sample of peripheral blood or thyroid tissue (not recorded which). V is TRBV7-6 and J is TRBJ1-2; D might be TRBD1 (6 bases). The DNA for the CDR3 is TGTGCCAGCAGCTTCCGGGACATACGCTATGGCTACACCTTC. The encoded protein is CASSFRDIRYGYTF.